This entry features one T cell receptor (beta chain) sequence. Its specificity is unknown. The data belong to a study of shared clonotypes between healthy human individuals. Between the trimmed V and J ends, which lost 5 bases and 6 bases, there was a span of 10 bases. Germline V gives CDR1 SQVTM, CDR2 ANQGSEA. The CDR3 covers 11 residues. Deep level was the assay's run setting. The method was immunoSEQ multiplex PCR; TCRdb's version includes in-frame clones alone and lacks a portion of them. The table shows approximately 1.5 million clones, with 98% occurring only once. The study, taken as a whole, reports: Roughly 5% of naive CD4 clonotypes were common to a handful of donors.

Naive CD4+ cells were CD45RA-selected; the remaining cells were memory. The sample taken for sequencing was naive CD4+ T cells sorted from blood. Subset defined: CD45RA+ positively selected. The chain employs TRBV29-1 and TRBJ1-2, with D possibly being TRBD1 (5 bases). The clonotype was recovered from a man aged 25-45 years in good health. The CDR3 bases are TGCAGCGTTTATACGGGGGATGGCTACACCTTC. The encoded protein is CSVYTGDGYTF.